The 7 T cell receptor beta chains below all came from one sample that was sequenced in a study of human T cells and chemical hapten exposure. In TCRdb, the RACE reads were re-called with MiXCR into one record per CDR3 protein. Among just under 60,000 distinct CDR3 sequences listed, roughly 12% were seen once. As to time point: patch test 3, about 24 weeks after DPC sensitization. Treatment given: therapeutic diphenylcyclopropenone sensitization with weekly scalp DPC. The source material was whole blood, sampled in connection with sensitization to the hapten diphenylcyclopropenone (DPC). All receptors derive from a man younger than 40 with alopecia areata. Some clones in this sample may be carry-over from other donors' samples.

This clonotype appeared many times. This chain links TRBV9 with TRBJ2-2; no reliable D call. V gave up 0 bases and J gave up 4 bases, with 4 bases separating them. This CDR3 spans 13 amino acids. The germline V gene encodes CDR1 SGDLS and CDR2 YYNGEE. The CDR3 is CASSVGGTGELFF. DNA of the CDR3: TGTGCCAGCAGCGTAGGTGGCACCGGGGAGCTGTTTTTT.

This clonotype was detected a few times. The chain employs TRBV2 and TRBJ2-5; the D is unclear. V was clipped by 6 bases and J by 5 bases, with 16 bases between them. Germline V CDR1 and CDR2: SNHLY, FYNNEI. This CDR3 is 14 amino acids long. This CDR3 is CASRFRQGLETQYF. CDR3 nucleotide sequence: TGTGCCAGCAGGTTCCGACAAGGGCTGGAGACCCAGTACTTC.

The chain is built from TRBV11-2 and TRBJ2-5; D is undetermined. This CDR3 comprises 18 residues. Trimming took off 4 bases at V and 0 bases at J, with 21 bases between the two ends. The germline gives CDR1 SGHAT, CDR2 FQNNGV. The CDR3 is CASSSPPKRTEDQETQYF. The CDR3 bases are TGTGCCAGCAGCTCGCCCCCGAAAAGGACCGAAGACCAAGAGACCCAGTACTTC.

This clonotype showed up many times. This sequence joins TRBV2 and TRBJ1-1; no clear D gene. The CDR3 consists of 15 residues. Germline V gene data show CDR1 as SNHLY and CDR2 as FYNNEI. The V and J ends lost 5 bases and 7 bases respectively, with 20 bases between them. The CDR3 loop reads CASSFFELQASEAFF. The CDR3 DNA reads as TGTGCCAGCAGTTTTTTTGAATTGCAGGCCAGTGAAGCTTTCTTT.

This clonotype has more than one count but fewer than ten. The chain couples TRBV27 to TRBJ2-5, with D perhaps matching TRBD1 (6 bases). The CDR3 has 15 residues. In germline, CDR1 is MNHEY, CDR2 SMNVEV (reference sequence). Trimming took 0 bases from V and 3 from J, leaving 11 bases between them. The CDR3 protein is CASSLSGYREETQYF. The CDR3 nucleotides read TGTGCCAGCAGTTTATCGGGTTACAGGGAAGAGACCCAGTACTTC.

This clonotype was picked up a small number of times. The rearrangement links TRBV20-1 to TRBJ1-2, with 10 bases aligning to TRBD1. The CDR3 consists of 13 residues. Germline lookup yields CDR1 DFQATT and CDR2 SNEGSKA (reference sequence). The trim removed 3 bases at V and 7 bases at J, leaving 5 bases unmatched. CDR3 coding DNA: TGCAGTGCTAGTTCCGGGACAGGGGCTGGCTACACCTTC. It specifies CSASSGTGAGYTF.

This clonotype was seen ten or more times. The chain is built from TRBV29-1 and TRBJ2-3; 15 bases fit TRBD2. The junction had 6 bases not matched to a gene; V was cut back by 5 bases and J by 6 bases. CDR3 length: 15 residues. Per the germline V gene, CDR1 is SQVTM and CDR2 is ANQGSEA. The chain's CDR3 is CSVFGLAGGPDTQYF. The CDR3 nucleotides read TGCAGCGTTTTTGGACTAGCGGGGGGGCCCGATACGCAGTATTTT.